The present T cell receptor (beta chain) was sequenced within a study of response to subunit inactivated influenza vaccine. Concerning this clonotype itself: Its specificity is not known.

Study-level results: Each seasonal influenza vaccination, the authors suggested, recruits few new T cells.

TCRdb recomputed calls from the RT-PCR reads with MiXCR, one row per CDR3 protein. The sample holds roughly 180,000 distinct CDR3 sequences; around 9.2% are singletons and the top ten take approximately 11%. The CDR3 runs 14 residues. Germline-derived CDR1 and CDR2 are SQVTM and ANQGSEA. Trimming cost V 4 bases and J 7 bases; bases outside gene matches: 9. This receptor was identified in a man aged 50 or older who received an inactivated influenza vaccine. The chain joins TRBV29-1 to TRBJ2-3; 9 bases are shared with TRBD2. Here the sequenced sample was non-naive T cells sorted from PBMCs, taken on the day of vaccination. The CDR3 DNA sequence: TGCAGCGTTGTGCGGGGGGGCCGAGGATATACGCAGTATTTT. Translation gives CSVVRGGRGYTQYF.